Included here is one T cell receptor beta chain sequence, with context. The repertoire was sequenced with immunoSEQ multiplex PCR; TCRdb's copy has only in-frame clones and lacks some. This sample has 150,000 to 170,000 clones, with about 85% found just once. Patients from Seattle were sampled longitudinally, starting during active infection. The data are from a study of blood T cell repertoires in COVID-19. This CDR3 is 15 amino acids long. The germline V gene encodes CDR1 SGHTA and CDR2 FQGTGA. V dropped 4 bases and J dropped 0 bases, with 9 bases sitting between them. The sample was peripheral blood. The gene calls are TRBV7-3 and TRBJ2-2; weak D call: TRBD1 (5 bases). The TCR sequence derives from a man between 60 and 75 years old with COVID-19, enrolled during active disease. The CDR3 here is CASSSDTSNTGELFF. CDR3 coding DNA: TGTGCCAGCAGCTCGGACACATCGAACACCGGGGAGCTGTTTTTT.